The 31 T cell receptor beta chains presented below share a single source sample, sequenced in a study of sequential checkpoint blockade in melanoma. Treatment: randomized to nivolumab then ipilimumab (arm A) or the reverse (arm B). The table came from immunoSEQ multiplex PCR; TCRdb's copy has only in-frame clones and leaves some out. Of approximately 8,800 clones in the sample, around three fifths were seen once. The specimen comprised CD8+ T cells sorted from blood (inferred from file names), sampled from a patient given nivolumab and ipilimumab in sequence. These receptors came from a human donor with melanoma.

The CDR3 bases are TGTGCCAGCAGGGGACTAGCGGGGGTTCGGGAGACCCAGTACTTC. Translated: CASRGLAGVRETQYF. The gene calls are TRBV2 and TRBJ2-5; 14 bases are a match to TRBD2. The trim removed 6 bases at V and 5 bases at J, leaving 5 bases unmatched. The CDR3 extends over 15 amino acids. The germline V gene has CDR1 SNHLY and CDR2 FYNNEI. Full variable domain (rest looked up from reference TRBV2 and TRBJ2-5): EPEVTQTPSHQVTQMGQEVILRCVPISNHLYFYWYRQILGQKVEFLVSFYNNEISEKSEIFDDQFSVERPDGSNFTLKIRSTKLEDSAMYFCASRGLAGVRETQYFGPGTRLLVL.

This sequence joins TRBV27 and TRBJ2-1; 10 nucleotides match TRBD1. CDR1 and CDR2 from the germline V gene are MNHEY and SMNVEV (reference sequence). The CDR3 has 15 residues. J lost 3 bases, V lost 3 bases, and 2 bases had no gene match. For the CDR3, the DNA is TGTGCCAGCAGTTTGTGGACAGGGGGCTACAATGAGCAGTTCTTC. It yields the protein CASSLWTGGYNEQFF.

This rearrangement joins TRBV7-6 to TRBJ2-7, with 7 bases identical to TRBD1. The V segment lost 5 bases and the J segment 2 bases; nucleotides outside the gene matches: 15. Germline assignment: CDR1 SGHVS and CDR2 FNYEAQ. This CDR3 contains 17 residues. The CDR3 sequence is CASSAKAADRIPYEQYF. CDR3 DNA: TGTGCCAGCAGCGCAAAAGCAGCGGACAGGATTCCCTACGAGCAGTACTTC.

The V call is TRBV7-9, the J call TRBJ2-5; weak D call: TRBD1 (5 bases). The J call is uncertain, as TRBJ2-7 better fits the DNA end. Germline V gives CDR1 SEHNR, CDR2 FQNEAQ (reference sequence). The CDR3 extends over 13 amino acids. The CDR3 protein is CASSPRQTYEQYF. As DNA, the CDR3 is TGTGCCAGCAGCCCCCGACAGACCTACGAGCAGTACTTC.

The rearrangement links TRBV27 to TRBJ2-1; 11 bases map to TRBD2. The J segment lost 7 bases and the V segment lost 2 bases, leaving 10 bases of the junction unmatched. Germline CDR1 is MNHEY and CDR2 is SMNVEV (reference sequence). The CDR3 loop spans 17 amino acids. The CDR3 loop reads CASSLPVLAGGENEQFF. CDR3 nucleotide sequence: TGTGCCAGCAGTTTACCCGTCCTAGCGGGGGGCGAAAATGAGCAGTTCTTC.

Here the CDR3 DNA reads TGTGCCAGCAGTTCCCTCGATAGCGGAGACCAAGAGACCCAGTACTTC. It translates to CASSSLDSGDQETQYF. V is TRBV28 and J is TRBJ2-5; tentatively, D is TRBD2 (6 bases). The CDR3 has 16 residues. Trimming took off 4 bases at V and 0 bases at J, with 15 bases between the two ends. Germline V lookup: CDR1 MDHEN, CDR2 SYDVKM.

The CDR3 nucleotides read TGTGCCAGCAGCTTATACGGGGGTTCCTACAATGAGCAGTTCTTC. It specifies CASSLYGGSYNEQFF. This chain connects TRBV11-2 to TRBJ2-1; D may be TRBD2 (6 bases). Germline V gives CDR1 SGHAT, CDR2 FQNNGV. The CDR3 is made up of 15 amino acids. V lost 2 bases to trimming and J lost 1 base, with 9 bases between them.

This sequence joins TRBV27 and TRBJ1-2; D is unresolved. The CDR3 runs 15 residues. CDR1 and CDR2 (germline): MNHEY, SMNVEV (reference sequence). V was clipped by 8 bases and J by 5 bases, with 21 bases between them. CDR3 bases: TGTGCCAGCTTCTTACGGGAGCCCCAACTTTATGGCTACACCTTC. It yields the protein CASFLREPQLYGYTF.

The V call is TRBV5-6, the J call TRBJ2-3, with TRBD1 matching 9 bases. The V segment lost 3 bases and the J segment 3 bases; nucleotides outside the gene matches: 5. Germline V CDR1 and CDR2: SGHDT, YYEEEE. This CDR3 spans 15 amino acids. The CDR3 bases are TGTGCCAGCAGCTCCGGGACAGGGAGGACAGATACGCAGTATTTT. It specifies CASSSGTGRTDTQYF.

There are many counts of this clone. The chain carries TRBV4-2 and TRBJ1-1; weak D call: TRBD1 (6 bases). Germline V gene sequence: CDR1 LGHNA, CDR2 YNFKEQ. Trimming removed 4 bases at V and 5 bases at J, with 14 bases between. CDR3 length: 14 amino acids. The CDR3 sequence: CASSPLQGETEAFF. In DNA form, the CDR3 reads TGTGCCAGCAGCCCCCTACAGGGTGAAACTGAAGCTTTCTTT.

This clone was observed a few times. V is TRBV10-3 and J is TRBJ1-6, with D unresolved. CDR3 length equals 14 residues. Trimming removed 2 bases from V and 7 bases from J, with 9 bases in between. Germline V gene lookup returns CDR1 ENHRY and CDR2 SYGVKD. The CDR3 region has the DNA TGTGCCATCAGTGAGGGACGGGGAAATTCACCCCTCCACTTT. This sequence encodes CAISEGRGNSPLHF.

The rearrangement uses TRBV4-1 and TRBJ1-3, with D uncertain. Trimming cost V 0 bases and J 1 base, with 7 bases left between them. This CDR3 has 15 residues. Germline V gives CDR1 MGHRA, CDR2 YSYEKL. Here the CDR3 reads CASSQDPGSGNTIYF. For the CDR3, the DNA is TGCGCCAGCAGCCAAGATCCCGGGTCTGGAAACACCATATATTTT.

The chain couples TRBV19 to TRBJ1-1; TRBD1 is a possible D gene (6 bases). The CDR3 spans 15 residues. Trimming cost V 4 bases and J 2 bases, with 14 bases left between them. Germline values: CDR1 LNHDA, CDR2 SQIVND (reference sequence). DNA for the CDR3: TGTGCCAGTAGTACTCAACACAGGGCTAACACTGAAGCTTTCTTT. This sequence encodes CASSTQHRANTEAFF.

V gene TRBV9 combines with J gene TRBJ1-1, with no clear D. Deletions cut 5 bases from V and 4 bases from J, with 24 bases between. The CDR3 runs to 17 residues. The germline gives CDR1 SGDLS, CDR2 YYNGEE. The CDR3 region is CASSLVGSQERGTEAFF. The DNA of the CDR3 is TGTGCCAGCAGTTTAGTGGGCAGCCAGGAACGGGGCACTGAAGCTTTCTTT.

The chain employs TRBV13 and TRBJ1-5; TRBD1 aligns across 7 bases. This CDR3 spans 15 amino acids. Germline CDR1 reads PRHDT; CDR2 reads FYEKMQ (reference sequence). V lost 2 bases and J lost 5; bases outside the gene matches: 6. This chain's CDR3 is CASSLSGGGYQPQHF. CDR3 in DNA: TGTGCCAGCAGCTTATCAGGGGGTGGTTATCAGCCCCAGCATTTT.

This rearrangement joins TRBV11-2 to TRBJ1-3; 8 bases agree with TRBD1. The CDR3 totals 15 residues. V lost 2 bases to trimming and J lost 2 bases; unmatched junction nucleotides: 2. Germline CDR1 is SGHAT and CDR2 is FQNNGV. The CDR3, as DNA: TGTGCCAGCAGCTTATTCAGGGGGCCTGGAAACACCATATATTTT. The encoded protein is CASSLFRGPGNTIYF.

The chain has TRBV7-2 and TRBJ1-6, with 8 bases matching TRBD1. With 1 base clipped from V and 10 bases from J, the junction kept 9 bases outside the gene matches. The CDR3 consists of 16 residues. The germline V gene encodes CDR1 SGHTA and CDR2 FQGNSA. CDR3 nucleotides: TGTGCCAGCAGCTTAGGACCGACAGGGGTGGACTCACCCCTCCACTTT. Its protein product is CASSLGPTGVDSPLHF. Based on the CDR3 plus reference TRBV7-2 and TRBJ1-6, the full variable domain is GAGVSQSPSNKVTEKGKDVELRCDPISGHTALYWYRQSLGQGLEFLIYFQGNSAPDKSGLPSDRFSAERTGGSVSTLTIQRTQQEDSAVYLCASSLGPTGVDSPLHFGNGTRLTVT.

This clone was detected only a few times. The V gene is TRBV11-2, the J gene TRBJ1-1, with D possibly being TRBD1 (5 bases). This CDR3 is built from 17 residues. Germline CDR1 SGHAT, CDR2 FQNNGV. Trimming stripped 0 bases from V and 7 bases from J, with 21 bases between. The CDR3 loop is CASSLDYRARGRNEAFF. CDR3 DNA: TGTGCCAGCAGCTTAGATTATCGGGCTAGGGGCCGAAATGAAGCTTTCTTT.

This chain's CDR3 is CASNDFGGAGETQYF. CDR3 in DNA: TGCGCCAGCAACGACTTCGGGGGGGCCGGGGAGACCCAGTACTTC. The chain employs TRBV10-2 and TRBJ2-5; 8 bases align to TRBD2. With 7 bases clipped from V and 5 bases from J, the junction kept 12 bases outside the gene matches. CDR3 size: 15 residues. Germline-derived CDR1 and CDR2 are WSHSY and SAAADI.

CDR3 nucleotides: TGCGCCAGCAGCCAAGTAGGGAGGGTCGACGAGCAGTACTTC. Translating gives CASSQVGRVDEQYF. The chain uses TRBV4-1 and TRBJ2-7, with TRBD2 matching over 7 bases. V shed 1 base, J shed 5 bases, and the junction held 5 bases outside the gene matches. In germline, CDR1 is MGHRA, CDR2 YSYEKL. The CDR3 consists of 14 residues.

The chain joins TRBV4-3 to TRBJ2-3; 8 bases align to TRBD2. V dropped 4 bases and J dropped 5; count of bases not matched to a gene: 8. The length of the CDR3 is 15 residues. Looked up from germline, CDR1 is LGHNA and CDR2 is YSLEER. CDR3 in amino acids: CASSPTGGPVDTQYF. The CDR3 bases are TGCGCCAGCAGCCCGACGGGGGGGCCGGTAGATACGCAGTATTTT.

The rearrangement joins TRBV5-1 to TRBJ1-2; D gene unclear. V shed 1 base and J shed 12 bases, with 16 bases lying between them. The CDR3 loop spans 13 amino acids. Germline lookup yields CDR1 SGHRS and CDR2 YFSETQ. CDR3 in amino acids: CASSLSRGGLDTF. In DNA form, the CDR3 reads TGCGCCAGCAGCTTGTCGCGTGGAGGGCTGGACACCTTC.

This clone has only one observation. This chain links TRBV7-8 with TRBJ2-1; 8 bases are shared with TRBD1. In germline, CDR1 is SGHVS, CDR2 FQNEAQ. Trimming at V came to 5 bases and at J to 2 bases, leaving 5 bases not matched to a gene. The CDR3 consists of 15 residues. The CDR3 region has the DNA TGTGCCAGCAGCCCCCGACAGGGGACCTACAATGAGCAGTTCTTC. Protein sequence: CASSPRQGTYNEQFF.

This clone was detected only a few times. This chain links TRBV5-1 with TRBJ1-4; TRBD1 aligns across 7 bases. Germline CDR1 SGHRS, CDR2 YFSETQ. After removal of 4 bases from V and 4 bases from J, the junction contained 13 bases not matched to a gene. The CDR3 is made up of 17 amino acids. DNA for the CDR3: TGCGCCAGCAGCCCGTTAGGGGGCCGACCCCTTAATGAAAAACTGTTTTTT. Amino acid sequence: CASSPLGGRPLNEKLFF.

This clone was seen only a few times. The genes are TRBV28 and TRBJ2-5; the D gene is possibly TRBD1 (6 bases). Per the germline V gene, CDR1 is MDHEN and CDR2 is SYDVKM. This CDR3 has 15 amino acids. Trimming shortened V by 3 bases and J by 2 bases, and 13 bases separated the two germline ends. Here the CDR3 DNA reads TGTGCCAGCAGTTTCCCTAGACAGGCTCAAGAGACCCAGTACTTC. Its translation is CASSFPRQAQETQYF.

The chain links TRBV4-1 to TRBJ2-7, with D perhaps matching TRBD2 (7 bases). V was pared by 0 bases and J by 5 bases, with 14 bases between. Germline V lookup: CDR1 MGHRA, CDR2 YSYEKL. The CDR3 extends over 15 amino acids. CDR3 coding DNA: TGCGCCAGCAGCCAAGAGTGGGGGGGCCGGAACGAGCAGTACTTC. It is translated as CASSQEWGGRNEQYF.

V is TRBV28 and J is TRBJ1-2; the D gene is possibly TRBD1 (6 bases). Germline-derived CDR1 and CDR2 are MDHEN and SYDVKM. The CDR3 has 15 residues. V lost 6 bases to trimming and J lost 5 bases, with 19 bases between them. The CDR3 DNA reads TGTGCCAGCAGCGCGTTCCAGGGGTCCCTTTATGGCTACACCTTC. Encoded protein: CASSAFQGSLYGYTF.

This sequence joins TRBV7-9 and TRBJ2-1; 14 bases align to TRBD2. J gave up 5 bases and V 4 bases, and 4 bases lay outside the gene matches. Germline CDR1 is SEHNR and CDR2 is FQNEAQ (reference sequence). The CDR3 is 16 amino acids. CDR3 in amino acids: CASSSRTSGGNNEQFF. CDR3 DNA: TGTGCCAGCAGCTCCCGGACTAGCGGGGGGAACAATGAGCAGTTCTTC.

The rearrangement links TRBV4-1 to TRBJ2-7, with 9 bases that match TRBD2. V lost 2 bases and J lost 7; bases outside the gene matches: 9. This CDR3 spans 15 amino acids. The germline V gene has CDR1 MGHRA and CDR2 YSYEKL. Here the CDR3 reads CASSQPAGGPVEQYF. The CDR3 nucleotides read TGCGCCAGCAGCCAACCTGCGGGGGGGCCTGTTGAGCAGTACTTC.

The chain joins TRBV7-3 to TRBJ2-7, with 9 positions matching TRBD1. Trimming removed 3 bases from V and 4 bases from J; junction bases left unmatched: 7. Germline loops: CDR1 SGHTA, CDR2 FQGTGA. This CDR3 is 15 amino acids long. CDR3 DNA sequence: TGTGCCAGCAGCTTCGGGACAGGGAGCGGATACGAGCAGTACTTC. This translates into CASSFGTGSGYEQYF. Combining the CDR3 with reference TRBV7-3 and TRBJ2-7 gives the whole variable domain GAGVSQTPSNKVTEKGKYVELRCDPISGHTALYWYRQSLGQGPEFLIYFQGTGAADDSGLPNDRFFAVRPEGSVSTLKIQRTERGDSAVYLCASSFGTGSGYEQYFGPGTRLTVT.

The chain carries TRBV4-1 and TRBJ1-5, with D possibly being TRBD1 (5 bases). Trimming left V 0 bases short and J 3 bases short, with 9 bases between. The V gene's germline CDR1 is MGHRA and CDR2 YSYEKL. This CDR3 has 15 residues. The CDR3 coding sequence is TGCGCCAGCAGCCAAGATGGGGGGGACAATCAGCCCCAGCATTTT. Its protein product is CASSQDGGDNQPQHF.